Below, 18 T cell receptor beta chains from the same sample are listed, as sequenced in a study of cytomegalovirus exposure and HLA in healthy donors. A multiplex PCR was run with 60 Vbeta primers and 13 Jbeta primers. Assay used: immunoSEQ multiplex PCR; TCRdb lists only in-frame clones, some missing. The sample has some 200,000 clones, more than 65% seen once. Sequences were obtained from PBMCs. These TCRs come from a man aged 18 to 29 in good health and CMV-seronegative.

V gene TRBV5-4 combines with J gene TRBJ1-2; TRBD1 agrees at 8 bases. CDR1 SGHNT and CDR2 YYREEE come from the germline V gene (reference sequence). The CDR3 is 15 residues long. After removal of 4 bases from V and 8 bases from J, the junction contained 13 bases not matched to a gene. CDR3 in DNA: TGTGCCAGCAGCCGTTTCGGACAGGGCTACCGCGGCTACACCTTC. This codes for CASSRFGQGYRGYTF.

The CDR3 loop reads CSVARAQGETQYF. CDR3 bases: TGCAGCGTTGCACGGGCCCAGGGGGAGACCCAGTACTTC. V gene TRBV29-1 combines with J gene TRBJ2-5, with D possibly being TRBD1 (6 bases). Between the trimmed V and J ends, which lost 4 bases and 5 bases, there was a span of 14 bases. From germline, CDR1 is SQVTM and CDR2 ANQGSEA. This CDR3 spans 13 amino acids.

The genes are TRBV15 and TRBJ2-1; TRBD2 aligns across 12 bases. CDR1 and CDR2 (germline): LNHNV, YYDKDF (reference sequence). The CDR3 is 15 residues long. Trimming at V came to 0 bases and at J to 9 bases, leaving 3 bases not matched to a gene. The CDR3 is CATSRDRTSGTEQFF. Written as DNA, the CDR3 is TGTGCCACCAGCAGAGATCGGACTAGCGGGACTGAGCAGTTCTTC. The full variable domain, in which reference TRBV15 and TRBJ2-1 provide the parts outside the CDR3, is DAMVIQNPRYQVTQFGKPVTLSCSQTLNHNVMYWYQQKSSQAPKLLFHYYDKDFNNEADTPDNFQSRRPNTSFCFLDIRSPGLGDTAMYLCATSRDRTSGTEQFFGPGTRLTVL.

The gene calls are TRBV6-5 and TRBJ1-2; D might be TRBD1 (5 bases). Germline V CDR1 and CDR2: MNHEY, SVGAGI. The CDR3 length is 15 residues. Trimming removed 6 bases from V and 5 bases from J, with 19 bases in between. The CDR3 sequence: CASSFGTAEGYGYTF. The DNA of the CDR3 is TGTGCCAGCAGCTTCGGGACTGCGGAGGGGTATGGCTACACCTTC.

Here the CDR3 reads CASSQEPPPGGTNSPLHF. Here the CDR3 DNA reads TGCGCCAGCAGCCAAGAGCCCCCCCCGGGGGGGACGAATTCACCCCTCCACTTT. The chain combines TRBV4-1 with TRBJ1-6; TRBD1 is a possible D gene (5 bases). V was shortened by 0 bases and J by 7 bases, with 19 bases between the two germline ends. Germline CDR1 is MGHRA and CDR2 is YSYEKL. This CDR3 spans 18 amino acids.

The chain is built from TRBV4-1 and TRBJ2-5; 8 bases line up with TRBD2. There are 18 residues in the CDR3. Germline values: CDR1 MGHRA, CDR2 YSYEKL. The trim removed 0 bases at V and 0 bases at J, leaving 9 bases unmatched. CDR3 in amino acids: CASSQDQRASGYQETQYF. For the CDR3, the DNA is TGCGCCAGCAGCCAAGATCAGAGGGCTAGCGGGTACCAAGAGACCCAGTACTTC.

J is TRBJ2-7 and V is TRBV6-5, with D tentatively TRBD1 (6 bases). The CDR3 covers 13 residues. Germline assignment: CDR1 MNHEY and CDR2 SVGAGI. V lost 6 bases and J 1 base, leaving 10 bases between the germline ends. The CDR3: CASSRDTSYEQYF. CDR3 DNA: TGTGCCAGCAGCCGGGACACGTCCTACGAGCAGTACTTC.

About this clone: Additional DNA sequences in this sample encode the identical CDR3. V and J are TRBV5-4 and TRBJ2-5; 10 nucleotides line up with TRBD1. The DNA end lines up better with TRBJ2-7; the J call may be wrong. Germline V gives CDR1 SGHNT, CDR2 YYREEE (reference sequence). The CDR3 covers 13 residues. The CDR3 protein is CASSRQGADEQYF. Here the CDR3 DNA reads TGTGCCAGCAGTCGACAGGGGGCGGACGAGCAGTACTTC.

The gene calls are TRBV5-1 and TRBJ1-4, with TRBD1 as a possible D gene (6 bases). V lost 0 bases, J lost 7 bases, and 16 bases lay in between. Germline-derived CDR1 and CDR2 are SGHRS and YFSETQ. The length of the CDR3 is 16 residues. This chain's CDR3 is CASSLASGTTFEKLFF. CDR3 bases: TGCGCCAGCAGCTTGGCGTCCGGGACAACCTTTGAAAAACTGTTTTTT.

The CDR3 sequence is CASSLVGGNQETQYF. CDR3 nucleotide sequence: TGTGCCAGCAGTTTGGTGGGAGGGAACCAAGAGACCCAGTACTTC. The chain recombines TRBV28 with TRBJ2-5; TRBD2 agrees at 7 bases. V dropped 3 bases and J dropped 0; count of bases not matched to a gene: 4. This CDR3 is built from 15 residues. Per germline, CDR1 MDHEN and CDR2 SYDVKM.

The chain links TRBV11-1 to TRBJ2-7, with D possibly being TRBD1 (6 bases). V was pared by 2 bases and J by 5 bases, with 13 bases between. CDR3 length equals 14 residues. Germline-derived CDR1 and CDR2 are SGHAT and FQDESV (reference sequence). CDR3 DNA: TGTGCCAGCAGCTTAAGGCAGGGGTCCCACGAGCAGTACTTC. The encoded protein is CASSLRQGSHEQYF.

V and J are TRBV28 and TRBJ1-2, with TRBD1 matching over 9 bases. The CDR3 consists of 14 residues. Germline trimming cut 5 bases from V and 3 bases from J; bases unmatched to any gene: 4. Germline lookup yields CDR1 MDHEN and CDR2 SYDVKM. The CDR3 protein is CASSDDRGYYGYTF. DNA of the CDR3: TGTGCCAGCAGTGACGACAGGGGGTACTATGGCTACACCTTC.

The rearrangement joins TRBV5-1 to TRBJ2-3; 10 bases match TRBD2. With 5 bases clipped from V and 1 base from J, the junction kept 7 bases outside the gene matches. The CDR3 consists of 16 residues. Germline values: CDR1 SGHRS, CDR2 YFSETQ. The CDR3 DNA sequence: TGCGCCAGCAGGCAAAGACTAGCGGGCGGCACAGATACGCAGTATTTT. Translation: CASRQRLAGGTDTQYF.

The rearrangement joins TRBV28 to TRBJ2-1; 8 bases are shared with TRBD1. The CDR3 is 16 amino acids. The trim removed 7 bases at V and 3 bases at J, leaving 11 bases unmatched. Germline V gene data show CDR1 as MDHEN and CDR2 as SYDVKM. The CDR3 sequence is CASTHGGQGIYNEQFF. CDR3 nucleotide sequence: TGTGCCAGCACGCACGGTGGACAGGGAATCTACAATGAGCAGTTCTTC.

The chain is built from TRBV30 and TRBJ1-6; D is ambiguous. V lost 1 base and J 0 bases, leaving 19 bases between the germline ends. The CDR3 runs to 19 residues. Germline V gene lookup returns CDR1 GTSNPN and CDR2 SVGIG (reference sequence). The CDR3 DNA is TGTGCCTGGAGTGCCGGAGACCTGTTCTTTAGCTCCTATAATTCACCCCTCCACTTT. Protein: CAWSAGDLFFSSYNSPLHF.

The rearrangement joins TRBV5-1 to TRBJ2-5; D possibly corresponds to TRBD1 (6 bases). The CDR3 consists of 16 residues. The V gene lost 6 bases and the J gene lost 1 base, with 19 bases spanning the gap. Germline-derived CDR1 and CDR2 are SGHRS and YFSETQ. The CDR3 nucleotides are TGCGCCAGCACCCCTTGGTCAGGGGCTAGCCAAGAGACCCAGTACTTC. Translated, it gives CASTPWSGASQETQYF.

The J gene is TRBJ2-5, the V gene TRBV5-4; the match to TRBD1 covers 8 bases. The CDR3 length is 14 residues. V trimming: 0 bases; J trimming: 3 bases; junction bases outside the gene matches: 1. In germline, CDR1 is SGHNT, CDR2 YYREEE (reference sequence). The CDR3, as DNA: TGTGCCAGCAGCTTGGCAGGGGGCAAAGAGACCCAGTACTTC. Translating it yields CASSLAGGKETQYF.

A few counts support this clone. This chain joins TRBV11-2 and TRBJ2-5, with D perhaps TRBD2 (6 bases). The CDR3 sequence is 14 residues long. CDR1 and CDR2 from the germline V gene are SGHAT and FQNNGV. V lost 0 bases and J lost 9, with 14 bases in between. CDR3 sequence reads: CASSLDGGVGAQYF. CDR3 bases: TGTGCCAGCAGCTTAGATGGCGGGGTTGGGGCCCAGTACTTC.